The present T cell receptor beta chain was sequenced within a study of Ad26.COV2.S vaccination and SARS-CoV-2 variants. About the research overall: Donor allocation was to the COV1001 Ad26.COV2.S trial arm. By the intramuscular route, Ad26.COV2.S was given once, or twice 56 days apart.

Whole-study results and caveats: Placebo recipients had lower spike-specific TCR breadth than vaccine recipients.

Data came from immunoSEQ multiplex PCR; TCRdb stores just in-frame clones and leaves some out. The repertoire holds 200,000 to 300,000 clones, with 88% as singletons. Treatment in this sample: roughly 20 received Ad26.COV2.S at low or high dose, single or two shots; about five received placebo; per-sample allocation not given. Repertoires come from day 63 after the first vaccine or placebo injection. In Boston, the donor was an adult between 18-55 years of age. Remarks on this clone: Its antigen is not identified.

The germline V gene has CDR1 SGHTA and CDR2 FQGNSA. V shed 5 bases, J shed 4 bases, and the junction held 5 bases outside the gene matches. The CDR3 sequence is 14 residues long. The gene calls are TRBV7-2 and TRBJ1-3; 7 bases align to TRBD1. Material: peripheral blood, obtained in a trial of Ad26.COV2.S vaccine versus placebo. The receptor comes from a person aged 18-60 years who received the Ad26.COV2.S COVID-19 vaccine or a placebo. The chain's CDR3 is CASSPRTGGNTIYF. DNA for the CDR3: TGTGCCAGCAGCCCTCGGACAGGAGGAAACACCATATATTTT.